This TCR beta chain was captured in a study of cytomegalovirus exposure and HLA in healthy donors. The study ran its PCR with 60 Vbeta and 13 Jbeta primers. Clones were read by immunoSEQ multiplex PCR, and TCRdb kept only the in-frame ones, dropping some. The table includes 100,000 to 150,000 clones, approximately 78% detected once. Germline V gene lookup returns CDR1 LNHNV and CDR2 YYDKDF (reference sequence). This CDR3 region has 15 residues. Trimming cost V 6 bases and J 0 bases, with 13 bases left between them. The specimen sequenced was PBMCs. The J gene is TRBJ2-3, the V gene TRBV15; no reliable D call. This TCR was sampled from a man younger than 40 in good health and CMV-seropositive. The CDR3 loop is CATRERFSSTDTQYF. The DNA of the CDR3 is TGTGCCACCAGGGAGAGGTTTTCTAGCACAGATACGCAGTATTTT.